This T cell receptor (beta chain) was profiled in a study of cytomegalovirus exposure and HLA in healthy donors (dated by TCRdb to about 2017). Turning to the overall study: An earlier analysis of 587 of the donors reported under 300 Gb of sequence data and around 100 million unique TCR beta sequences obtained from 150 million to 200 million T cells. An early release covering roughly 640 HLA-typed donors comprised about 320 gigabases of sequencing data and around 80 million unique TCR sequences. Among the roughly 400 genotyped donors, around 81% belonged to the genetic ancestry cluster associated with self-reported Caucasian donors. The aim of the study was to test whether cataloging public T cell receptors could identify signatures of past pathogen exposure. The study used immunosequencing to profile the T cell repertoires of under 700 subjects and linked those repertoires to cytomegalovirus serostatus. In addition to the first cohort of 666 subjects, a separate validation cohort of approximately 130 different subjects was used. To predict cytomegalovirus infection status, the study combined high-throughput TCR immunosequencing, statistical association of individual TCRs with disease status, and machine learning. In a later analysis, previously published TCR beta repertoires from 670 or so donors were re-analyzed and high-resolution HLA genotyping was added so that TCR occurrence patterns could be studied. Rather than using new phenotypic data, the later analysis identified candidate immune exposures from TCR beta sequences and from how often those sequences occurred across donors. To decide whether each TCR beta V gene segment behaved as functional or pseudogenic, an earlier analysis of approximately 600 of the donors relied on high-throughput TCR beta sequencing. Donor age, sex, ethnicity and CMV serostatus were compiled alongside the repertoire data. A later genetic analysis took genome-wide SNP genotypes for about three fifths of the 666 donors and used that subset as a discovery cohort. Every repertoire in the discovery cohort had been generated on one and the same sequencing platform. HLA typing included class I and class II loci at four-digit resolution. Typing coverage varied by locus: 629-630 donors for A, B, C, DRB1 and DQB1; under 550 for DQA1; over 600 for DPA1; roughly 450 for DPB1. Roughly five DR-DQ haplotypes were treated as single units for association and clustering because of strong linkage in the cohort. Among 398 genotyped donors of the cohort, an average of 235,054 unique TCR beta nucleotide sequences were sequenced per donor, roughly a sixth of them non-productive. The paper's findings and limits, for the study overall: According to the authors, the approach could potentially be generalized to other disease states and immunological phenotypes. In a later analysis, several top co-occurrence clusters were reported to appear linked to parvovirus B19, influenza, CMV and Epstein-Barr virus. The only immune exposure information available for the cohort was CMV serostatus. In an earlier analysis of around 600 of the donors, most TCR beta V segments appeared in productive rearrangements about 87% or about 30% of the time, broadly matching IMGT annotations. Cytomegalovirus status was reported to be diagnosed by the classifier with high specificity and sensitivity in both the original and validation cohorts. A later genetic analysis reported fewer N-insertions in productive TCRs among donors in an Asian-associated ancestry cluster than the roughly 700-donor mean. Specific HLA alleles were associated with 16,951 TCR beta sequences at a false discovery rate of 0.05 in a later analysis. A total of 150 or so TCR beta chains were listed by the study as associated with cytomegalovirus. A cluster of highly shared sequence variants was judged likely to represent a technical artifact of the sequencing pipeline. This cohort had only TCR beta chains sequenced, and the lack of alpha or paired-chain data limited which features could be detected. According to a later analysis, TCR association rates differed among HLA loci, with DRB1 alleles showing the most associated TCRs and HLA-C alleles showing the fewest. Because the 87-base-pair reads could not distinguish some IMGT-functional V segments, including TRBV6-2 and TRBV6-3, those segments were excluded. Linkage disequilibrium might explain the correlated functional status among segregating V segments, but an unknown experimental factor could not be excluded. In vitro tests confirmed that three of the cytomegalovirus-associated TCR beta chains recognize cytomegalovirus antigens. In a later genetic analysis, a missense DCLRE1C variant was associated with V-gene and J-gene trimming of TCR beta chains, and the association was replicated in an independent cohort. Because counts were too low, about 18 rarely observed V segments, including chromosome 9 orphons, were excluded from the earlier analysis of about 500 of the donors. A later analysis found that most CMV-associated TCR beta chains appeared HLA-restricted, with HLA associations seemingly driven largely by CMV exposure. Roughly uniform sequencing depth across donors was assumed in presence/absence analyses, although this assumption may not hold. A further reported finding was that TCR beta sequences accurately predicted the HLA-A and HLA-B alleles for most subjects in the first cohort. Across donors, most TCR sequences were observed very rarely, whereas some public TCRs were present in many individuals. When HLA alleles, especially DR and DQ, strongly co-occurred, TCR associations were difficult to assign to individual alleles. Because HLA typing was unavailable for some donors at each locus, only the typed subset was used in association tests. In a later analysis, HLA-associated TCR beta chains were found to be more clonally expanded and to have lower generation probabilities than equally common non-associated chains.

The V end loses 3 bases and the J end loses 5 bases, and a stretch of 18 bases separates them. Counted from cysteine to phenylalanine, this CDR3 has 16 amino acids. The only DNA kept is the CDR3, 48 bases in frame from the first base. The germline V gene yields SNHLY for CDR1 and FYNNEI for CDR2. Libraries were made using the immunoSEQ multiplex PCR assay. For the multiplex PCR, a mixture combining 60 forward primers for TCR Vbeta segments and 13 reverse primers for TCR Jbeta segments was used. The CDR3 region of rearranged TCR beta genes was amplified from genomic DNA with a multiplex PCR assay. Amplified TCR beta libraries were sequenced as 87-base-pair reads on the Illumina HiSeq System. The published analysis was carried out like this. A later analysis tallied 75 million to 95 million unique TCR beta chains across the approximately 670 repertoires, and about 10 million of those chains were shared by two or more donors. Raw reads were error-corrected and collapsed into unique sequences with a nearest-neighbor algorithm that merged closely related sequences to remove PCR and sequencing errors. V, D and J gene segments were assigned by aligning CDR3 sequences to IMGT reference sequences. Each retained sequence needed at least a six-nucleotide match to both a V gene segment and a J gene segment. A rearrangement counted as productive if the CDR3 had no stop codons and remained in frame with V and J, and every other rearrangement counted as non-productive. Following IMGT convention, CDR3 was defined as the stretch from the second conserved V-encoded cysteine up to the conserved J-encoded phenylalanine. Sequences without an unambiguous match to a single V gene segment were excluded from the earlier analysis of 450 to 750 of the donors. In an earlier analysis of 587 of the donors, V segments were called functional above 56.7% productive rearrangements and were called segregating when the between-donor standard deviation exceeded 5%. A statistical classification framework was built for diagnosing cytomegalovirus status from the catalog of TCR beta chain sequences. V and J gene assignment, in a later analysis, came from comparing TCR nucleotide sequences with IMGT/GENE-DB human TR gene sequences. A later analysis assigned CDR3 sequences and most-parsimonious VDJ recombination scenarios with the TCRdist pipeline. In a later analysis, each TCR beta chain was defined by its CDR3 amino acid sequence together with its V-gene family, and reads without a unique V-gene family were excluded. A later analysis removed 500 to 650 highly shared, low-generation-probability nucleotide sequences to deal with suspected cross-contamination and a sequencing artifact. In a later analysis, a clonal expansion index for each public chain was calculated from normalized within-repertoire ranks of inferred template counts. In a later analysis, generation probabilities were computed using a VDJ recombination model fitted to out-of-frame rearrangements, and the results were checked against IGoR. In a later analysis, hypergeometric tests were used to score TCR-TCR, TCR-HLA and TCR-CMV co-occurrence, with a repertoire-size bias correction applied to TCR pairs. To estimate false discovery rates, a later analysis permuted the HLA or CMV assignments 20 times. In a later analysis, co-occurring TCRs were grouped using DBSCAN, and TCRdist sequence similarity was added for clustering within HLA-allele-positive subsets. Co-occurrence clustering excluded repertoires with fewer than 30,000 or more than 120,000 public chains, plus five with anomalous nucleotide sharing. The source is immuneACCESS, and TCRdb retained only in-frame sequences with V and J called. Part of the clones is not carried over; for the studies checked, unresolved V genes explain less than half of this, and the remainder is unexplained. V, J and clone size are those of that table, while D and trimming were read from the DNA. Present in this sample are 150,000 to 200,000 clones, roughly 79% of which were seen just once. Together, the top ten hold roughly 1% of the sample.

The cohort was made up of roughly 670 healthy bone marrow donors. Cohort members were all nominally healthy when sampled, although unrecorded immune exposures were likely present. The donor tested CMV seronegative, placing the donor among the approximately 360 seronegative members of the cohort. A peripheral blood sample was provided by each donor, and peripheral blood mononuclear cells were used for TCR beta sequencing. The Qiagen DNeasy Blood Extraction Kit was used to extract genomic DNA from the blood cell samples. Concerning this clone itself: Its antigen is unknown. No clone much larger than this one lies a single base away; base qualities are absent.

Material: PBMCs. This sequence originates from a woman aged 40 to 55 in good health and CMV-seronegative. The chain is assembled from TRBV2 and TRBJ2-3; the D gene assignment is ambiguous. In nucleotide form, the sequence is TGTGCCAGCAGTGAGTCTACAAGAAAGCTAGAAGATACGCAGTATTTT. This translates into CASSESTRKLEDTQYF.